Each of the 24 T cell receptor beta chains below was sequenced from the same sample in a study of cytomegalovirus exposure and HLA in healthy donors. Primers included in the PCR were 60 Vbeta and 13 Jbeta primers. Sequencing was performed with immunoSEQ multiplex PCR; in TCRdb, only in-frame clones are kept and a portion is missing. The sample contains over 200,000 clones, 85% of which appear only once. The sequencing input was PBMCs. These receptors were obtained from a human donor in good health.

The V call is TRBV2, the J call TRBJ2-5; D perhaps matches TRBD2 (5 bases). Between the trimmed V and J ends, which lost 2 bases and 0 bases, there was a span of 7 bases. Germline loops: CDR1 SNHLY, CDR2 FYNNEI. CDR3 length equals 14 residues. The CDR3 sequence: CASSESGNQETQYF. The CDR3 DNA reads TGTGCCAGCAGTGAATCGGGGAACCAAGAGACCCAGTACTTC.

The genes are TRBV19 and TRBJ1-1, with D unresolved. The CDR3 length is 13 residues. The germline CDR1 and CDR2 sequences are LNHDA and SQIVND (reference sequence). Trimming removed 6 bases from V and 0 bases from J, with 8 bases in between. The CDR3 loop is CASSPVMNTEAFF. The CDR3 DNA follows: TGTGCCAGTAGCCCGGTCATGAACACTGAAGCTTTCTTT.

The V and J genes are TRBV5-1 and TRBJ2-7, with no clear D. The CDR3 consists of 15 residues. CDR1 SGHRS and CDR2 YFSETQ come from the germline V gene. Deletions cut 0 bases from V and 1 base from J, with 11 bases between. The DNA for the CDR3 is TGCGCCAGCAGCTTGGTGGCTAGTAGTTCCTACGAGCAGTACTTC. This gives the protein CASSLVASSSYEQYF.

This sequence joins TRBV28 and TRBJ1-1, with TRBD1 as a possible D gene (6 bases). V was pared by 7 bases and J by 1 base, with 13 bases between. Germline V CDR1 and CDR2: MDHEN, SYDVKM. The CDR3 extends over 14 amino acids. The CDR3 is CASTSQGENTEAFF. The CDR3 nucleotides read TGTGCCAGCACCTCACAGGGAGAGAACACTGAAGCTTTCTTT.

This chain connects TRBV4-1 to TRBJ2-1; tentative D call: TRBD2 (6 bases). This CDR3 comprises 13 residues. Trimming cost V 2 bases and J 6 bases, with 8 bases left between them. The germline gives CDR1 MGHRA, CDR2 YSYEKL. This CDR3 reads CASSQLGGNEQFF. DNA of the CDR3: TGCGCCAGCAGCCAATTGGGGGGCAATGAGCAGTTCTTC.

Concerning this clone: In the same sample, other DNA sequences code for this CDR3. This chain uses TRBV6-1 with TRBJ2-7; 8 bases align to TRBD2. This CDR3 is 12 amino acids long. Germline assignment: CDR1 MNHNS and CDR2 SASEGT. With V trimmed by 6 bases and J by 6 bases, 4 bases remained unmatched. In nucleotides, the CDR3 is TGTGCCAGCAGCTTAACTAGCGGCGAGCAGTACTTC. It is translated as CASSLTSGEQYF.

This clone was seen many times. This chain uses TRBV6-1 with TRBJ2-5, with 7 nucleotides matching TRBD1. CDR3 length: 15 residues. J was trimmed by 2 bases and V by 3 bases; bases with no gene match: 6. Germline loops: CDR1 MNHNS, CDR2 SASEGT. The CDR3 coding sequence is TGTGCCAGCAGTGAGTCAACGGGACAGCAAGAGACCCAGTACTTC. It codes for CASSESTGQQETQYF.

Note on this clone: The same CDR3 can be traced to other DNA sequences in this sample. The chain carries TRBV6-1 and TRBJ2-5, with 9 positions matching TRBD2. V lost 6 bases and J lost 4; bases outside the gene matches: 3. The CDR3 runs 13 residues. Germline CDR1 MNHNS, CDR2 SASEGT. The CDR3 nucleotides are TGTGCCAGCAGCGTTAGCGGGAGAGAGACCCAGTACTTC. This gives the protein CASSVSGRETQYF.

The genes are TRBV7-2 and TRBJ2-1; unclear D gene. This CDR3 has 13 amino acids. Between the trimmed V and J ends, which lost 4 bases and 5 bases, there was a span of 9 bases. Germline values: CDR1 SGHTA, CDR2 FQGNSA. As DNA, the CDR3 is TGTGCCAGCAGCTCCGGGTCGAACAATGAGCAGTTCTTC. It codes for CASSSGSNNEQFF.

The V gene is TRBV21-1, the J gene TRBJ1-1. TRBV21-1 is labeled a pseudogene. This CDR3 is built from 14 residues. The CDR3: CASSKEILNTEAFF. CDR3 in DNA: TGTGCCAGCAGCAAGGAGATACTGAACACTGAAGCTTTCTTT.

The gene calls are TRBV19 and TRBJ2-7, with TRBD2 identical over 12 bases. Trimming took 2 bases from V and 3 from J; bases not matched to a gene: 8. CDR1 and CDR2 (germline): LNHDA, SQIVND (reference sequence). The CDR3 length is 17 residues. CDR3 in amino acids: CASSIRLAGVKDYEQYF. The CDR3 region has the DNA TGTGCCAGTAGTATAAGACTAGCGGGAGTTAAGGACTACGAGCAGTACTTC.

This clone has a handful of counts. This chain uses TRBV30 with TRBJ1-5, with TRBD1 as a possible D gene (5 bases). The CDR3 sequence is 15 residues long. Germline-derived CDR1 and CDR2 are GTSNPN and SVGIG (reference sequence). With 2 bases removed from V and 2 bases from J, the gap between germline ends came to 13 bases. CDR3 sequence reads: CAWSNGGGRNQPQHF. The CDR3 DNA sequence: TGTGCCTGGAGTAATGGGGGGGGTCGCAATCAGCCCCAGCATTTT. The whole variable domain, filled in from reference TRBV30 and TRBJ1-5, reads SQTIHQWPATLVQPVGSPLSLECTVEGTSNPNLYWYRQAAGRGLQLLFYSVGIGQISSEVPQNLSASRPQDRQFILSSKKLLLSDSGFYLCAWSNGGGRNQPQHFGDGTRLSIL.

The V call is TRBV14, the J call TRBJ1-2, with D possibly TRBD1 on 5 matching bases. The germline CDR1 and CDR2 sequences are SGHDN and FVKESK. The CDR3 covers 14 residues. Trimming pared 1 base from V and 2 bases from J, leaving 8 bases between. This CDR3 is CASSQAPGNYGYTF. CDR3 nucleotide sequence: TGTGCCAGCAGCCAAGCCCCAGGGAACTATGGCTACACCTTC.

The chain joins TRBV27 to TRBJ2-5; weak D call: TRBD1 (6 bases). Between the trimmed V and J ends, which lost 6 bases and 2 bases, there was a span of 19 bases. This CDR3 is built from 16 residues. The germline gives CDR1 MNHEY, CDR2 SMNVEV (reference sequence). The CDR3 is CASRMTGGTAQETQYF. In DNA, the CDR3 is TGTGCCAGCAGAATGACAGGAGGAACCGCACAAGAGACCCAGTACTTC.

V is TRBV27 and J is TRBJ2-7; TRBD1 might be the D (6 bases). Germline values: CDR1 MNHEY, CDR2 SMNVEV (reference sequence). The CDR3 loop spans 18 amino acids. V was cut by 7 bases and J by 0 bases, with 25 bases left in between. In DNA form, the CDR3 reads TGTGCCAGCACCCTAGGGGTAAAAAGACAGGAAAGCTCCTACGAGCAGTACTTC. Protein sequence: CASTLGVKRQESSYEQYF.

The J gene is TRBJ2-7, the V gene TRBV11-2, with TRBD1 as a possible D gene (7 bases). The CDR3 totals 12 residues. Looked up from germline, CDR1 is SGHAT and CDR2 is FQNNGV. Trimming removed 5 bases at V and 5 bases at J, with 10 bases between. The CDR3 protein is CASSPGGNEQYF. The DNA for the CDR3 is TGTGCCAGCAGCCCAGGGGGGAACGAGCAGTACTTC.

The V call is TRBV11-1, the J call TRBJ1-4; TRBD1 might be the D (6 bases). Germline CDR1 and CDR2: SGHAT and FQDESV (reference sequence). Trimming shortened V by 7 bases and J by 7 bases, and 19 bases separated the two germline ends. The length of the CDR3 is 15 residues. CDR3 sequence reads: CASTRGTGRLEKLFF. DNA for the CDR3: TGTGCCAGCACCAGGGGAACAGGTCGACTTGAAAAACTGTTTTTT.

This clone has just one count. The V gene is TRBV19, the J gene TRBJ2-1; 10 nucleotides align to TRBD1. The CDR3 runs 15 residues. Trimming cost V 7 bases and J 1 base; bases outside gene matches: 4. Germline V gene lookup returns CDR1 LNHDA and CDR2 SQIVND (reference sequence). The CDR3 sequence: CASTTGGWSYNEQFF. DNA for the CDR3: TGTGCCAGTACGACAGGGGGCTGGTCCTACAATGAGCAGTTCTTC.

This clone showed up just once. CDR3 DNA: TGTGCCAGCAGTCCGGGACAGGCGAACTATGGCTACACCTTC. Protein sequence: CASSPGQANYGYTF. The chain carries TRBV2 and TRBJ1-2; TRBD1 matches at 8 bases. V dropped 5 bases and J dropped 2; count of bases not matched to a gene: 4. The CDR3 contains 14 residues. Germline loops: CDR1 SNHLY, CDR2 FYNNEI.

The chain uses TRBV19 and TRBJ2-1; 10 bases map to TRBD2. The CDR3 is 19 amino acids. Germline trimming cut 5 bases from V and 3 bases from J; bases unmatched to any gene: 16. Germline CDR1 is LNHDA and CDR2 is SQIVND (reference sequence). The CDR3 here is CASSPRTSGMGWGYNEQFF. The CDR3 bases are TGTGCCAGTAGTCCCAGGACTAGCGGAATGGGGTGGGGCTACAATGAGCAGTTCTTC.

The V and J genes are TRBV5-8 and TRBJ2-4; D may be TRBD1 (6 bases). Germline loops: CDR1 SGHTS, CDR2 YDEGEE. The CDR3 is made up of 18 amino acids. V was trimmed by 1 base and J by 3 bases, leaving 20 bases between them. The CDR3 DNA reads TGTGCCAGCAGCTTGCCACACAGGGCCGGGGCTGTCAAAAACATTCAGTACTTC. This encodes CASSLPHRAGAVKNIQYF.

CDR3: CASGLDTGVRGYTF. The CDR3 coding sequence is TGTGCTAGTGGTTTAGACACAGGGGTCCGTGGCTACACCTTC. The chain combines TRBV12-5 with TRBJ1-2, with 7 bases fitting TRBD1. Germline-derived CDR1 and CDR2 are LGHNT and FRNRAP. Germline trimming cut 3 bases from V and 7 bases from J; bases unmatched to any gene: 8. CDR3 length equals 14 residues.

The chain is built from TRBV6-6 and TRBJ1-4; 8 nucleotides line up with TRBD1. The CDR3 runs to 14 residues. Germline V gene data show CDR1 as MNHNY and CDR2 as SVGAGI (reference sequence). V lost 6 bases and J lost 6; bases outside the gene matches: 6. CDR3 coding DNA: TGTGCCAGCAGGAAGACAGGGGAGGATGAAAAACTGTTTTTT. Translation: CASRKTGEDEKLFF.

V and J are TRBV28 and TRBJ1-1; TRBD1 matches 9 bases. With V trimmed by 3 bases and J by 4 bases, 9 bases remained unmatched. Germline V lookup: CDR1 MDHEN, CDR2 SYDVKM. The CDR3 spans 16 residues. The CDR3 is CASSLGTGSGTTEAFF. Here the CDR3 DNA reads TGTGCCAGCAGTTTGGGGACAGGGTCCGGGACCACTGAAGCTTTCTTT.